This paragraph reports one T cell receptor (beta chain). The germline V gene encodes CDR1 LGHNA and CDR2 YNFKEQ. The CDR3 sequence is 16 residues long. V lost 1 base, J lost 5 bases, and 7 bases stayed unmatched. The entry originates in a study of control samples from healthy donors and cancer patients. The repertoire was sequenced with immunoSEQ multiplex PCR; TCRdb's copy has only in-frame clones and lacks some. The sample contains 55,000 to 80,000 clones, approximately 89% of which appear only once. The sequenced sample was PBMCs. This clonotype was obtained from a man between 60 and 75 years old with colorectal cancer. The rearrangement links TRBV4-2 to TRBJ2-5; the match to TRBD2 covers 10 bases. The CDR3 DNA reads as TGTGCCAGCAGCCAAGTAGGGAGCGGGGGGGCGGAGACCCAGTACTTC. It codes for CASSQVGSGGAETQYF.